The 9 T cell receptor beta chains listed next were all sequenced from one sample in a study of cytomegalovirus exposure and HLA in healthy donors. In the PCR, 60 Vbeta and 13 Jbeta primers were used. Sequencing was performed with immunoSEQ multiplex PCR; in TCRdb, only in-frame clones are kept and a portion is missing. The sample consists of 130,000 to 150,000 clones, about 72% of them appearing once. Sequencing was carried out using PBMCs. These receptors were collected from a middle-aged man in good health and CMV-seronegative.

The rearrangement links TRBV4-1 to TRBJ2-1, with D tentatively TRBD1 (6 bases). The CDR3 contains 14 residues. V was trimmed by 4 bases and J by 3 bases, leaving 10 bases between them. Per germline, CDR1 MGHRA and CDR2 YSYEKL. CDR3 in DNA: TGCGCCAGCAGCCCCCGGGACAACTACAATGAGCAGTTCTTC. This encodes CASSPRDNYNEQFF.

V gene TRBV19 combines with J gene TRBJ2-7; TRBD1 matches 7 bases. Germline V lookup: CDR1 LNHDA, CDR2 SQIVND (reference sequence). V was clipped by 7 bases and J by 11 bases; unmatched bases: 11. This CDR3 is built from 12 residues. CDR3 loop: CASTGVEGAKYF. In nucleotides, the CDR3 is TGTGCCAGTACTGGCGTCGAGGGGGCCAAGTACTTC.

The chain combines TRBV9 with TRBJ2-5; 12 bases are shared with TRBD2. This CDR3 contains 19 residues. CDR1 and CDR2 from the germline V gene are SGDLS and YYNGEE. V shed 4 bases and J 0 bases; nucleotides not matched to a gene: 13. The CDR3: CASSSPLRTSGAYQETQYF. The CDR3 DNA sequence: TGTGCCAGCAGCTCCCCCCTACGGACTAGCGGGGCGTACCAAGAGACCCAGTACTTC.

This clone was picked up a small number of times. This chain connects TRBV5-4 to TRBJ1-2, with a possible D match to TRBD1 (5 bases). Trimming shortened V by 4 bases and J by 2 bases, and 9 bases separated the two germline ends. Germline V gene lookup returns CDR1 SGHNT and CDR2 YYREEE (reference sequence). The CDR3 has 13 amino acids. The CDR3 reads CASSPQGNYGYTF. CDR3 nucleotide sequence: TGTGCCAGCAGCCCTCAGGGCAACTATGGCTACACCTTC.

This chain uses TRBV11-2 with TRBJ2-7; 8 bases map to TRBD1. J lost 6 bases, V lost 3 bases, and 10 bases had no gene match. Germline values: CDR1 SGHAT, CDR2 FQNNGV. The length of the CDR3 is 15 residues. Here the CDR3 DNA reads TGTGCCAGCAGCTTCAGTACAGGGGGTCAGGGCGAGCAGTACTTC. This gives the protein CASSFSTGGQGEQYF.

In this sample, this clone turned up a few times. The chain has TRBV29-1 and TRBJ2-7, with D uncertain. The germline V and J ends were trimmed by 2 bases and 7 bases, with 12 bases remaining between them. The CDR3 extends over 12 amino acids. The germline V gene has CDR1 SQVTM and CDR2 ANQGSEA. The CDR3 DNA reads as TGCAGCGTTGAATTGGCCACCCTGGAGCAGTACTTC. Its translation: CSVELATLEQYF.

The chain carries TRBV5-1 and TRBJ1-5; TRBD1 agrees at 7 bases. Germline CDR1 and CDR2: SGHRS and YFSETQ. The CDR3 consists of 15 residues. Trimming removed 5 bases from V and 0 bases from J; junction bases left unmatched: 5. The CDR3 protein is CASSWDSDSNQPQHF. The DNA of the CDR3 is TGCGCCAGCAGTTGGGACAGTGATAGCAATCAGCCCCAGCATTTT.

The J gene is TRBJ1-5, the V gene TRBV4-1; D is unresolved. The CDR3 runs 15 residues. Germline-derived CDR1 and CDR2 are MGHRA and YSYEKL. With 0 bases removed from V and 8 bases from J, the gap between germline ends came to 14 bases. DNA for the CDR3: TGCGCCAGCAGCCAAGATCGGCCCGGGTTGGAGCCCCAGCATTTT. Encoded protein: CASSQDRPGLEPQHF.

CDR3 DNA sequence: TGTGCCAGTAGGGCCCAGCGTGAAGGGGAGCTGTTTTTT. Residues: CASRAQREGELFF. This sequence joins TRBV19 and TRBJ2-2; D is unclear. Germline V CDR1 and CDR2: LNHDA, SQIVND (reference sequence). CDR3 length equals 13 residues. Trimming shortened V by 6 bases and J by 8 bases, and 13 bases separated the two germline ends.